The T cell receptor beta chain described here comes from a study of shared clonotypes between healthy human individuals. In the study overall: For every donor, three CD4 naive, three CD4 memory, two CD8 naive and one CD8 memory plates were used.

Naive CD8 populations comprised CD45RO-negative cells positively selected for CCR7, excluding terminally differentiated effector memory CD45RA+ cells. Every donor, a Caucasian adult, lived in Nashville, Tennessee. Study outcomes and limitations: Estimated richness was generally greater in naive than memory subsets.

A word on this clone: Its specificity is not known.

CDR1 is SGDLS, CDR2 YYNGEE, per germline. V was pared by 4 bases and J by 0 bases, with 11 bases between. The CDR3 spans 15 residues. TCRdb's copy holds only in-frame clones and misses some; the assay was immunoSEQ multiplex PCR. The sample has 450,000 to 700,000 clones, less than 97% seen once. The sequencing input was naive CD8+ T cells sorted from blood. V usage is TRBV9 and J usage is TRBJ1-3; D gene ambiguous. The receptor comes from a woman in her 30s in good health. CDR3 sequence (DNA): TGTGCCAGCAGCTCCGACACTAACTCTGGAAACACCATATATTTT. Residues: CASSSDTNSGNTIYF.